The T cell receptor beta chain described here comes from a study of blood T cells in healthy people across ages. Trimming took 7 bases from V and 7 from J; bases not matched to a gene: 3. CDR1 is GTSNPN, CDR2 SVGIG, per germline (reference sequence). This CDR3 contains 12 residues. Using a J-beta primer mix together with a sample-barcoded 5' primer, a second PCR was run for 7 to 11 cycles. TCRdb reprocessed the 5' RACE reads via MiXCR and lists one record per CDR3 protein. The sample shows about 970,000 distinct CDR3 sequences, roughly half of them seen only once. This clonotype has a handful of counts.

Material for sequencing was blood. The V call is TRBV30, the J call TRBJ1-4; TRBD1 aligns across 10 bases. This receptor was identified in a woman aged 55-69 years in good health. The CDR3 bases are TGTGCCTCGGGACAGGGGCTTGAAAAACTGTTTTTT. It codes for CASGQGLEKLFF.